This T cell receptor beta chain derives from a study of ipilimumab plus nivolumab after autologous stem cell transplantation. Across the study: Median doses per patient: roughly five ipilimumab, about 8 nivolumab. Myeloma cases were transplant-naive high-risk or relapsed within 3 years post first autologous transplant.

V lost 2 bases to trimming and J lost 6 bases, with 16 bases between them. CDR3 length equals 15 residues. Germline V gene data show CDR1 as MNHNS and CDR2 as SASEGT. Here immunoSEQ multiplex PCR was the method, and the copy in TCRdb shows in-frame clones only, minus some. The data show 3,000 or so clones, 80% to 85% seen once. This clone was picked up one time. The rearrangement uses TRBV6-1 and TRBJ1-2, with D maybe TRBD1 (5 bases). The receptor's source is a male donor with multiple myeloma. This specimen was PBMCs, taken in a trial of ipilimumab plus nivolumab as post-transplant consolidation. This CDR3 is CASSEQGGPRNGYTF. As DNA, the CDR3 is TGTGCCAGCAGTGAACAGGGAGGGCCGAGGAATGGCTACACCTTC.